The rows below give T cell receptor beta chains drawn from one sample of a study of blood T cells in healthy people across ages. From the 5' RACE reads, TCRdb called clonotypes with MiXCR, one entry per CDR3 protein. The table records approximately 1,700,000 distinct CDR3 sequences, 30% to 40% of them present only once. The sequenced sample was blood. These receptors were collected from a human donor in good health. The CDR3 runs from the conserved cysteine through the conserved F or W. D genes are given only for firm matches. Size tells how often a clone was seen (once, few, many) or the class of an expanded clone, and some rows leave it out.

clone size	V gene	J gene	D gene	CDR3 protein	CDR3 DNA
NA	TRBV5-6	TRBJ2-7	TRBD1	CASSGTRDSSYEQYF	TGTGCCAGCAGCGGGACCAGGGACAGCTCCTACGAGCAGTACTTC
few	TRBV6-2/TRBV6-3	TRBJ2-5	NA	CASSPTYALSRRRYF	TGTGCCAGCAGCCCCACGTATGCCCTTAGCCGTCGACGGTACTTC
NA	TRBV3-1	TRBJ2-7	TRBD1	CASSQDGTASYEQYF	TGTGCCAGCAGCCAAGATGGGACAGCTTCCTACGAGCAGTACTTC
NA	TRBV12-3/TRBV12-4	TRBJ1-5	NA	CASSLVTNGGQPQHF	TGTGCCAGCAGTTTAGTAACAAACGGTGGTCAGCCCCAGCATTTT
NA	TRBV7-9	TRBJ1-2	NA	CASSENYYGYTF	TGTGCCAGCAGCGAGAATTATTATGGCTACACCTTC
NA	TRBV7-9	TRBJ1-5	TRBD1	CASSSSRGQFGQPQHF	TGTGCCAGCAGCTCCTCCCGGGGACAGTTCGGTCAGCCCCAGCATTTT
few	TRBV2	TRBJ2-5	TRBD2	CASLIILAGEETQYF	TGTGCCAGCCTTATAATACTAGCGGGGGAAGAGACCCAGTACTTC
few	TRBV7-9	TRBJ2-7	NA	CASSPTLGGRYEQYF	TGTGCCAGCAGCCCGACCCTAGGAGGGAGGTACGAGCAGTACTTC
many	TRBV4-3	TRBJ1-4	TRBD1	CASSQTGDEKLFF	TGCGCCAGCAGCCAGACAGGGGACGAAAAACTGTTTTTT
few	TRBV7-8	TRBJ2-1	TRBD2	CASSSKRGLIGEQFF	TGTGCCAGCAGCTCTAAGCGGGGGTTAATAGGTGAGCAGTTCTTC